This TCR beta chain was captured in a study of cytomegalovirus exposure and HLA in healthy donors (dated by TCRdb to 2015 to 2018). About the full investigation: An earlier analysis of fewer than 750 of the donors reported 276 Gb of sequence data and around 120 million unique TCR beta sequences obtained from about 200 million T cells. Roughly 290 gigabases of sequencing data and around 80 million unique TCR sequences made up an early release that covered 640 HLA-typed donors. Of the roughly 400 genotyped donors, approximately 83% fell in the genetic ancestry cluster associated with self-reported Caucasian donors. The study aimed to test whether cataloging public T cell receptors could reveal signatures of past pathogen exposure. Using immunosequencing, the study profiled T cell repertoires from fewer than 850 subjects and related those repertoires to cytomegalovirus serostatus. A separate validation cohort of over 95 different subjects was used in addition to the approximately 700-subject first cohort. To predict cytomegalovirus infection status, the study brought together high-throughput TCR immunosequencing, statistical association of individual TCRs with disease status, and machine learning. A later analysis re-examined previously published TCR beta repertoires from 610 or so donors and added high-resolution HLA genotyping to investigate patterns of TCR occurrence. The later analysis used no new phenotypic data to find candidate immune exposures, relying instead on TCR beta sequences and their occurrence across donors. To decide whether each TCR beta V gene segment behaved as functional or pseudogenic, an earlier analysis of over 500 of the donors relied on high-throughput TCR beta sequencing. Donor age, sex, ethnicity and CMV serostatus were compiled alongside the repertoire data. Genome-wide SNP genotypes for about three fifths of the roughly 670 donors were used in a later genetic analysis, which treated that subset as a discovery cohort. Every repertoire in the discovery cohort had been generated on one and the same sequencing platform. HLA typing included class I and class II loci at four-digit resolution. The number of typed donors differed by locus: roughly 629-640 for A, B, C, DRB1 and DQB1; 522 for DQA1; approximately 600 for DPA1; and approximately 450 for DPB1. Several DR-DQ haplotypes were handled as single units for association and clustering because linkage in the cohort was strong. Across approximately 420 genotyped donors of the cohort, an average of about 240,000 unique TCR beta nucleotide sequences per donor were sequenced, and approximately 19% of those sequences were non-productive.

The method was the immunoSEQ multiplex PCR assay. The multiplex PCR relied on a mix of 60 forward primers for TCR Vbeta segments and 13 reverse primers for TCR Jbeta segments. The CDR3 region of rearranged TCR beta genes was amplified from genomic DNA with a multiplex PCR assay. The Illumina HiSeq System was used to sequence the amplified TCR beta libraries as 87-base-pair reads. The authors' pipeline ran thus. Across the roughly 670 repertoires, a later analysis counted some 81 million unique TCR beta chains, roughly 11 million of which were shared by at least two donors. Raw reads were error-corrected and collapsed into unique sequences by a nearest-neighbor algorithm in which closely related sequences were merged to remove PCR and sequencing errors. Alignment of CDR3 sequences to IMGT reference sequences was used to assign V, D and J gene segments. Each retained sequence needed at least a six-nucleotide match to both a V gene segment and a J gene segment. A rearrangement was called productive if the CDR3 had no stop codons and remained in frame with V and J, and every other rearrangement was called non-productive. Following IMGT convention, CDR3 was defined as the stretch from the second conserved V-encoded cysteine up to the conserved J-encoded phenylalanine. The earlier analysis of 450 to 750 of the donors excluded any sequence lacking an unambiguous match to a single V gene segment. An earlier analysis of 587 of the donors classified V segments as functional when productive rearrangements were above 56.7% and as segregating when the standard deviation between donors was above 5%. A statistical classification framework was built for diagnosing cytomegalovirus status from the catalog of TCR beta chain sequences. A later analysis assigned V and J genes by comparing TCR nucleotide sequences with IMGT/GENE-DB human TR gene sequences. Using the TCRdist pipeline, a later analysis assigned CDR3 sequences along with most-parsimonious VDJ recombination scenarios. In a later analysis, every TCR beta chain was defined by the combination of its CDR3 amino acid sequence and its V-gene family, and reads without a unique V-gene family were dropped. As a way to deal with suspected cross-contamination and a sequencing artifact, a later analysis dropped 592 nucleotide sequences that were highly shared and had low generation probability. In a later analysis, a clonal expansion index was calculated for each public chain from normalized within-repertoire ranks of inferred template counts. A later analysis computed generation probabilities with a VDJ recombination model fitted to out-of-frame rearrangements, and checked the results against IGoR. In a later analysis, hypergeometric tests were used to score TCR-TCR, TCR-HLA and TCR-CMV co-occurrence, with a repertoire-size bias correction applied to TCR pairs. In a later analysis, false discovery rates were estimated by permuting HLA or CMV assignments 20 times. In a later analysis, co-occurring TCRs were grouped with DBSCAN, and TCRdist sequence similarity was added when clustering was performed within HLA-allele-positive subsets. Co-occurrence clustering excluded repertoires with fewer than 30,000 or more than 120,000 public chains, plus five with anomalous nucleotide sharing. The clones in this table, taken by TCRdb from immuneACCESS, are in-frame only. Not every clone is retained; where verified, under half of the shortfall comes from an unresolved V gene, and the cause of the rest is unknown. That table furnishes V, J and clone size, whereas the DNA furnished D and trimming. This sample holds about 120,000 clones; more than 60% were observed only once. The top ten clones comprise around 4.2% of the sample.

What the authors observed across the whole study: Several of the top co-occurrence clusters appeared to be linked to parvovirus B19, influenza, CMV and Epstein-Barr virus, according to a later analysis. Presence/absence analyses assumed roughly uniform sequencing depth across donors, an assumption that may not hold. In a later genetic analysis, a missense DCLRE1C variant was associated with V-gene and J-gene trimming of TCR beta chains, and the association was replicated in an independent cohort. The sequencing pipeline was judged likely to have produced a cluster of highly shared sequence variants as a technical artifact. In a later analysis, TCR association rates were found to vary across HLA loci, with the most associated TCRs seen for DRB1 alleles and the fewest for HLA-C alleles. A later analysis found that most CMV-associated TCR beta chains appeared HLA-restricted, with HLA associations seemingly driven largely by CMV exposure. Compared with the roughly 670-donor mean, donors in an Asian-associated ancestry cluster had fewer N-insertions in productive TCRs, according to a later genetic analysis. Because HLA typing was missing for some donors at each locus, association tests included only the typed subset. In an earlier analysis of over 550 of the donors, most TCR beta V segments were observed in productive rearrangements about 87% or about 30% of the time, broadly matching IMGT annotations. In a later analysis, 16,951 TCR beta sequences were associated with specific HLA alleles at a false discovery rate of 0.05. Linkage disequilibrium might explain the correlated functional status among segregating V segments, but an unknown experimental factor could not be excluded. The classifier was reported to diagnose cytomegalovirus status with high specificity and sensitivity in both the original cohort and the validation cohort. Most TCR sequences were seen in very few donors, while some public TCRs were found in many individuals. The authors suggested that the approach could potentially be extended to other disease states and immunological phenotypes. In a later analysis, HLA-associated TCR beta chains were found to be more clonally expanded and to have lower generation probabilities than equally common non-associated chains. A further reported finding was that TCR beta sequences accurately predicted the HLA-A and HLA-B alleles for most subjects in the first cohort. The study listed over 150 TCR beta chains as associated with cytomegalovirus. A few of the identified cytomegalovirus-associated TCR beta chains were confirmed in vitro to be specific for cytomegalovirus antigens. Assigning TCR associations to individual alleles was difficult when HLA alleles, especially DR and DQ, strongly co-occurred. For the cohort, immune exposure information was limited to CMV serostatus. This cohort had only TCR beta chains sequenced, and the lack of alpha or paired-chain data limited which features could be detected. Because counts were too low, more than 15 rarely observed V segments, including chromosome 9 orphons, were excluded from the earlier analysis of a few hundred of the donors. Because the 87-base-pair reads could not distinguish some IMGT-functional V segments, including TRBV6-2 and TRBV6-3, those segments were excluded.

The cohort was made up of hundreds of healthy bone marrow donors. Cohort members were all nominally healthy when sampled, although unrecorded immune exposures were likely present. The donor tested CMV seronegative and was one of the 352 seronegative cohort members. A peripheral blood sample was provided by each donor, and peripheral blood mononuclear cells were used for TCR beta sequencing. Genomic DNA extraction from the blood cell samples was performed with the Qiagen DNeasy Blood Extraction Kit. The cysteine opens and the phenylalanine closes a CDR3 of 18 amino acids. Left in the record is the CDR3 DNA by itself, 54 bases read in frame from the first base. Sequences SGDLS (CDR1) and YYNGEE (CDR2) are obtained from the germline V gene. From V the trimming removes 0 bases and from J it removes 7 bases, while the gene matches leave 10 bases of the junction unaccounted for. As to this clone: Its antigen is unknown. Qualities for individual bases were not recorded, and no much larger clone is one base off.

Specimen: PBMCs. This sequence originates from a middle-aged woman in good health and CMV-seronegative. The chain is made from TRBV9 and TRBJ2-7; 16 central bases correspond to TRBD2. The sequence in DNA is TGTGCCAGCAGCGTAGATTCGGGGGGACTAGCGGGAGGGAGGGAGCAGTACTTC. Translated, this gives CASSVDSGGLAGGREQYF.